This T cell receptor (beta chain) was identified in a study of T cell repertoires in cytomegalovirus infection. Study-wide results and limits: HLA-C-restricted TCR beta clonotypes specific for CMV led the ex vivo response.

TCRdb analysed the reads with MiXCR anew, one entry per CDR3 protein. The table shows about 920,000 distinct CDR3 sequences, with 31% occurring only once. The CDR3 length is 11 residues. V shed 10 bases and J shed 4 bases, with 8 bases lying between them. The germline CDR1 and CDR2 sequences are MNHEY and SMNVEV (reference sequence). This clonotype was found a few times. The antigen is undetermined. The genes are TRBV27 and TRBJ1-3; D is uncertain. Sequenced here: cultured CD8+ T cells from PBMCs, sampled from culture after CMV antigen stimulation. This receptor was obtained from a human donor in good health (CMV status not recorded). Some clones in this sample may be carry-over from other donors' samples. CDR3 in DNA: TGTGCCACGAGGACGGGAAACACCATATATTTT. It yields the protein CATRTGNTIYF.